The clone carrying this TCR beta chain was found once. Other DNA sequences of this sample code for an identical CDR3. The method was immunoSEQ multiplex PCR; TCRdb's version includes in-frame clones alone and lacks a portion of them. The sample yields about 260,000 clones, 70% to 85% seen once. The record originates from a study of blood T cell repertoires in COVID-19. At the level of the study: Sources were T cells, B-cell-depleted T cells, or PBMCs; the material itself was cDNA or gDNA.

The germline V gene has CDR1 LGHNA and CDR2 YSLEER. Trimming took off 0 bases at V and 4 bases at J, with 7 bases between the two ends. The CDR3 spans 13 residues. This receptor was identified in a woman of 80 years or more with acute or convalescent COVID-19. The sequencing input was peripheral blood. The chain uses TRBV4-3 and TRBJ2-7; D is unresolved. Here the CDR3 reads CASSQDRSYEQYF. DNA of the CDR3: TGCGCCAGCAGCCAAGACCGTTCGTACGAGCAGTACTTC.